Listed below are T cell receptor beta chains from one sample, sequenced in a study of T cells in Graves' hyperthyroidism and ophthalmopathy. TCRdb ran MiXCR on the multiplex PCR reads and lists one entry per CDR3 protein. This table has a few hundred thousand distinct CDR3 sequences, roughly 15% appearing once. Input material: blood. Receptors were obtained from a woman aged 40 to 49 with Graves' hyperthyroidism. Each CDR3 is given with its conserved first and last residue. A D gene is named only where the DNA matches it firmly. Clone size is shown for a subset of rows, as once, few, many or a class of expanded clone.

j_call | clone_size | v_call | d_call | cdr3_nt | cdr3_aa
TRBJ1-5 | many | TRBV12-3/TRBV12-4 | TRBD1 | TGTGCCAGCAGTACCACCGGGACAGGGATCAATCAGCCCCAGCATTTT | CASSTTGTGINQPQHF
TRBJ2-7 | many | TRBV28 | TRBD1 | TGTGCCAGCAGTTCCTCCGGGACAGGGCTTGCCTACGAGCAGTACTTC | CASSSSGTGLAYEQYF
TRBJ1-2 | many | TRBV19 | TRBD1 | TGTGCCAGTAGTCTACCACCGGACAGGGTAGGGAATGGCTACACCTTC | CASSLPPDRVGNGYTF
TRBJ1-1 | - | TRBV20-1 | - | TGCAGTGCTCGTAGCGGTCCTGAAGCTTTCTTT | CSARSGPEAFF
TRBJ2-7 | many | TRBV4-1 | TRBD2 | TGCGCCAGCAGCCAAGGGCTAGCGGTACGGGAGCAGTACTTC | CASSQGLAVREQYF
TRBJ2-7 | many | TRBV27 | TRBD2 | TGTGCCAGCAGTTTGCAAGCGGGAGGGCCTGTCTACGAGCAGTACTTC | CASSLQAGGPVYEQYF
TRBJ1-2 | - | TRBV15 | - | TGTGCCACCAGCAGAGATTGGGTTTCGAACTATGGCTACACCTTC | CATSRDWVSNYGYTF
TRBJ2-4 | many | TRBV20-1 | - | TGCAGTGCTGGACTAGCCAAAAACATTCAGTACTTC | CSAGLAKNIQYF
TRBJ2-7 | many | TRBV20-1 | TRBD2 | TGCAGTGCTAGGAGTCGTGGCGGGAGGGTCTACGAGCAGTACTTC | CSARSRGGRVYEQYF
TRBJ2-7 | many | TRBV15 | TRBD2 | TGTGCCACCAGCAGAGTAATAGCGGGAGTCCACGAGCAGTACTTC | CATSRVIAGVHEQYF
TRBJ1-2 | - | TRBV30 | TRBD1 | TGTGCCTGGAGACAGGGGGCTGGCTACACCTTC | CAWRQGAGYTF
TRBJ1-2 | many | TRBV6-1 | TRBD1 | TGTGCCAGCAGAACCGGGACAGATGGCTACACCTTC | CASRTGTDGYTF
TRBJ2-7 | many | TRBV6-1 | - | TGTGCCAGCATCCCAGGGGGGGCGAGCTCCTACGAGCAGTACTTC | CASIPGGASSYEQYF
TRBJ1-1 | many | TRBV3-1 | - | TGTGCCAGCAGCCTTCAATCTGAAGCTTTCTTT | CASSLQSEAFF
TRBJ2-3 | few | TRBV6-6 | - | TGTGCCAGCAGTTACGGGGACTCCACAGATACGCAGTATTTT | CASSYGDSTDTQYF
TRBJ2-1 | many | TRBV5-1 | - | TGCGCCAGCAGCCCGGATGGGGAGCGCAATGAGCAGTTCTTC | CASSPDGERNEQFF
TRBJ1-1 | many | TRBV20-1 | TRBD1 | TGCAGTGCTAGAGATCAGACAGGGGTCGTGAACACTGAAGCTTTCTTT | CSARDQTGVVNTEAFF
TRBJ1-1 | - | TRBV13 | TRBD1 | TGTGCCAGCAACCTCCGGGACAGGAGCCCCACTGAAGCTTTCTTT | CASNLRDRSPTEAFF
TRBJ2-3 | - | TRBV30 | TRBD2 | TGTGCCTGGAGTGTACTAGCGGGAAGCACAGATACGCAGTATTTT | CAWSVLAGSTDTQYF
TRBJ2-3 | - | TRBV20-1 | TRBD2 | TGCAGTGCAAGGGGACTAGCGGTCACAGATACGCAGTATTTT | CSARGLAVTDTQYF
TRBJ2-1 | many | TRBV14 | - | TGTGCCAGCAGCCCGCGGCAGGACAGTGCCTACAATGAGCAGTTCTTC | CASSPRQDSAYNEQFF
TRBJ2-1 | - | TRBV20-1 | TRBD2 | TGCAGTGCTAGAGATTGGCTTAGCGGGATCTACAATGAGCAGTTCTTC | CSARDWLSGIYNEQFF
TRBJ2-7 | few | TRBV7-3 | TRBD1 | TGTGCCAGCAGCTTAACAGGACAGGGGACCTACGAGCAGTACTTC | CASSLTGQGTYEQYF
TRBJ1-1 | - | TRBV20-1 | - | TGCAGTGCAAGATCCCCGCTTGAAGCTTTCTTT | CSARSPLEAFF
TRBJ2-5 | many | TRBV20-1 | TRBD2 | TGCAGTGCCCGGGGACTAGAAGAGACCCAGTACTTC | CSARGLEETQYF
TRBJ2-1 | - | TRBV14 | TRBD2 | TGTGCCAGCAGCCAAGTAGCGGGAGTACTAAATGAGCAGTTCTTC | CASSQVAGVLNEQFF